Below, 14 T cell receptor beta chains from the same sample are listed, as sequenced in a study of PD-L1 blockade in urothelial cancer. Stated time point: pretreatment peripheral blood. Profiled with immunoSEQ multiplex PCR; TCRdb holds only in-frame clones, not every one. The profile shows about 38,000 clones, approximately 80% of them singletons. The sample was PBMCs, taken around atezolizumab (anti-PD-L1) treatment. The receptors come from an elderly man with urothelial cancer.

The rearrangement links TRBV5-8 to TRBJ2-2; the match to TRBD2 covers 13 bases. After removal of 5 bases from V and 2 bases from J, the junction contained 12 bases not matched to a gene. The CDR3 loop spans 19 amino acids. Germline V CDR1 and CDR2: SGHTS, YDEGEE. The chain's CDR3 is CASSGPPTSGRTNTGELFF. CDR3 bases: TGTGCCAGCAGTGGACCCCCGACTAGCGGGAGGACTAACACCGGGGAGCTGTTTTTT.

The chain couples TRBV18 to TRBJ2-7; TRBD1 agrees at 8 bases. Looked up from germline, CDR1 is KGHSH and CDR2 is LQKENI. CDR3 length equals 14 residues. Trimming took 6 bases from V and 5 from J; bases not matched to a gene: 9. The DNA for the CDR3 is TGTGCCAGCTCCGTAAGGCAGGGGGCAGACGAGCAGTACTTC. It yields the protein CASSVRQGADEQYF.

The chain joins TRBV5-1 to TRBJ2-7; the match to TRBD1 covers 9 bases. CDR3 length: 13 amino acids. V dropped 7 bases and J dropped 3; count of bases not matched to a gene: 5. Germline V CDR1 and CDR2: SGHRS, YFSETQ. The CDR3 loop reads CASGSGQGYEQYF. The DNA for the CDR3 is TGCGCCAGCGGCTCGGGACAGGGCTACGAGCAGTACTTC.

This clone has a single count. V and J are TRBV7-8 and TRBJ2-7, with unresolved D. This CDR3 comprises 15 residues. V was pared by 1 base and J by 3 bases, with 13 bases between. Germline V lookup: CDR1 SGHVS, CDR2 FQNEAQ. The CDR3 DNA reads as TGTGCCAGCAGCTTAGAAATCGAAGCCAACTACGAGCAGTACTTC. Translated, it gives CASSLEIEANYEQYF.

The chain employs TRBV6-6 and TRBJ1-1; D may be TRBD1 (6 bases). The CDR3 sequence is 14 residues long. Germline-derived CDR1 and CDR2 are MNHNY and SVGAGI (reference sequence). Trimming cost V 0 bases and J 4 bases, with 9 bases left between them. The CDR3 DNA reads as TGTGCCAGCAGTTACTCCACAGGGAGCACTGAAGCTTTCTTT. Amino acids: CASSYSTGSTEAFF.

The sample holds one count of this clone. This chain connects TRBV2 to TRBJ1-1; possible D gene TRBD1, 5 bases. Germline V lookup: CDR1 SNHLY, CDR2 FYNNEI. The CDR3 has 13 amino acids. The germline V and J ends were trimmed by 6 bases and 0 bases, with 8 bases remaining between them. CDR3 coding DNA: TGTGCCAGCAGGGCGGACATGAACACTGAAGCTTTCTTT. This translates into CASRADMNTEAFF.

CDR3 DNA sequence: TGTGCCAGCAGTTCCAACTACGAGCAGTACTTC. Translating it yields CASSSNYEQYF. The V call is TRBV6-6, the J call TRBJ2-7; D gene unclear. Trimming pared 4 bases from V and 3 bases from J, leaving 4 bases between. The CDR3 consists of 11 residues. Germline lookup yields CDR1 MNHNY and CDR2 SVGAGI (reference sequence).

This sequence joins TRBV7-2 and TRBJ1-2; 7 bases fit TRBD1. V gave up 5 bases and J gave up 0 bases; unmatched junction bases: 6. The length of the CDR3 is 15 residues. Germline V gives CDR1 SGHTA, CDR2 FQGNSA. CDR3: CASSLGTAANYGYTF. The CDR3 DNA reads TGTGCCAGCAGCCTAGGGACAGCTGCTAACTATGGCTACACCTTC.

This clone showed up just once. The rearrangement uses TRBV6-1 and TRBJ1-3, with 7 bases lining up with TRBD1. The CDR3 covers 15 residues. Germline V gives CDR1 MNHNS, CDR2 SASEGT. The junction had 4 bases not matched to a gene; V was cut back by 3 bases and J by 2 bases. The CDR3 DNA sequence: TGTGCCAGCAGTGATCCCGACAGGGCTGGAAACACCATATATTTT. Protein: CASSDPDRAGNTIYF.

V gene TRBV19 combines with J gene TRBJ2-7; 11 nucleotides match TRBD1. The CDR3 extends over 14 amino acids. CDR1 is LNHDA, CDR2 SQIVND, per germline (reference sequence). The junction had 6 bases not matched to a gene; V was cut back by 4 bases and J by 7 bases. The CDR3 spells CASSRSGTGGEQYF. The CDR3 bases are TGTGCCAGTAGTAGAAGCGGGACAGGGGGTGAGCAGTACTTC.

V usage is TRBV11-2 and J usage is TRBJ2-1; 11 bases agree with TRBD2. Looked up from germline, CDR1 is SGHAT and CDR2 is FQNNGV. The CDR3 runs 16 residues. J gave up 8 bases and V 1 base, and 7 bases lay outside the gene matches. The CDR3 sequence: CASSLVLAGAGHEQFF. The CDR3 nucleotides read TGTGCCAGCAGCTTAGTACTAGCGGGAGCTGGGCATGAGCAGTTCTTC.

J is TRBJ2-1 and V is TRBV4-1, with 10 bases fitting TRBD2. With 3 bases clipped from V and 6 bases from J, the junction kept 5 bases outside the gene matches. CDR1 is MGHRA and CDR2 is YSYEKL in the germline V gene. This CDR3 has 15 amino acids. As DNA, the CDR3 is TGCGCCAGCAGCCAGCTTCCTAGCGGGGGCAATGAGCAGTTCTTC. Protein sequence: CASSQLPSGGNEQFF.

The chain joins TRBV6-1 to TRBJ1-5, with D perhaps matching TRBD1 (6 bases). Deletions cut 8 bases from V and 6 bases from J, with 14 bases between. CDR3 size: 13 residues. Germline V lookup: CDR1 MNHNS, CDR2 SASEGT. The CDR3 DNA is TGTGCCAGCGGGATACAGGGTGGTCAGCCCCAGCATTTT. This sequence encodes CASGIQGGQPQHF.

The J gene is TRBJ2-7, the V gene TRBV5-4, with 9 bases identical to TRBD2. This CDR3 is 16 amino acids long. The V and J ends lost 2 bases and 7 bases, in that order; junction bases with no gene match: 13. Germline V CDR1 and CDR2: SGHNT, YYREEE (reference sequence). As DNA, the CDR3 is TGTGCCAGCAGCTTAGGTTCCAGCGGGAGGCTTAAGGAGCAGTACTTC. It yields the protein CASSLGSSGRLKEQYF.